This T cell receptor (beta chain) was sequenced in a study of blood T cell repertoires in COVID-19 (dated by TCRdb to 2019 to 2021). In terms of the full investigation: Collaborator samples came from the United States, Italy and Spain and covered acute and convalescent phases of COVID-19. The prospective study material was composed of cDNA or gDNA derived from T cells, B-cell-depleted T cells, or PBMCs. The dataset comprised deeply sampled blood TCRbeta repertoires from subjects exposed to, actively infected with, or recovered from COVID-19. The repertoires were released in a freely available public database intended as a resource for research on the immune response to SARS-CoV-2. Samples were obtained from the ongoing ImmuneRACE study (first 160 participants) and from about 1,300 subjects provided by 6 global collaborators. Sample metadata almost always included a de-identified subject ID, COVID-19 status, age in years and sex. Where available, HLA class I and class II types were taken from metadata supplied by the sample provider and were not determined by assay-based typing. Paper-wide results and their limitations: How much clinical and demographic metadata was included differed by source and by participant, and the metadata was provided uncurated.

V and J lose 6 bases and 1 base, and a span of 12 bases separates them. Inclusive of the bounding cysteine and phenylalanine, the CDR3 is 14 residues long. Only the CDR3 part of the read is kept: 42 bases, read in frame from the first base. CDR1 and CDR2, looked up from the germline V gene, are SGHTA and FQGNSA. The immunoSEQ Assay, a bias-controlled multiplex PCR, was used to amplify TCRbeta CDR3 regions from genomic DNA. Concerning the study's data processing: The number of nucleated cells in each sample was estimated from the amplification of reference gene primers within the assay. Sequence reads were collapsed and filtered to measure the absolute abundance of every unique TCRbeta CDR3 rearrangement. For each sample, productive Simpson clonality was calculated by taking the square root of Simpson's diversity index across productive rearrangements. TCRdb stores this immuneACCESS table with in-frame sequences only. Part of the clones is absent; in the studies checked, under half of the shortfall reflects unresolved V genes, and no reason is known for the rest. That table gives V, J and clone size, and the DNA gave D and trimming. The sample includes 150,000 to 200,000 clones, with under 85% observed a single time. Of the sample, under 8.5% falls within the top ten clones.

A note on this clone: It has no known antigen specificity. Base qualities were left out, and no much larger clone turns up one base away.

The collaborating institutions used their own protocols to collect whole blood in K2EDTA tubes. Collaborator samples were shipped for TCRbeta analysis as frozen whole blood, isolated PBMCs, or DNA extracted from either sample type. Sequencing was performed on peripheral blood. Here the chain combines TRBV7-2 and TRBJ2-5, with TRBD2 tentatively as D gene (5 bases match). The sequence was obtained from a human donor in a cohort sampled during active COVID-19. The encoded CDR3 is CASSSSRGQETQYF. At the DNA level, the sequence is TGTGCCAGCAGTTCCTCCCGGGGCCAAGAGACCCAGTACTTC.